One and the same sample provided the 17 T cell receptor beta chains below, sequenced in a study of T cell repertoires in cytomegalovirus infection. MiXCR was run by TCRdb on the reads, yielding one entry per CDR3 protein. The sample yields 200,000 to 250,000 distinct CDR3 sequences, under 25% seen once. Sample: CD8+ T cells from PBMCs. The receptors come from a human donor in good health (CMV status not recorded). Some clones in this sample may be carry-over from other donors' samples.

This clonotype was seen repeatedly, ten times or more. The V and J genes are TRBV20-1 and TRBJ2-1; TRBD2 matches at 11 bases. There are 15 residues in the CDR3. Germline V gene lookup returns CDR1 DFQATT and CDR2 SNEGSKA (reference sequence). Trimming cost V 1 base and J 5 bases; bases outside gene matches: 4. CDR3 sequence (DNA): TGCAGTGCTAGAGGACTAGCGGGGATAAACAATGAGCAGTTCTTC. Its protein is CSARGLAGINNEQFF.

This clonotype was seen ten or more times. The genes are TRBV2 and TRBJ1-6; tentatively, D is TRBD1 (5 bases). CDR1 is SNHLY and CDR2 is FYNNEI in the germline V gene. The CDR3 is 18 amino acids. Trimming left V 2 bases short and J 0 bases short, with 14 bases between. The chain's CDR3 is CASSESWDGSSYNSPLHF. The CDR3 DNA follows: TGTGCCAGCAGTGAAAGCTGGGACGGGAGCTCCTATAATTCACCCCTCCACTTT.

The rearrangement links TRBV28 to TRBJ1-1, with a weak D call TRBD1 (5 bases). CDR3 size: 13 residues. Germline CDR1 MDHEN, CDR2 SYDVKM. The V end lost 9 bases, the J end lost 3 bases, and 14 bases lay between the germline ends. CDR3 sequence (DNA): TGTGCCAGTCGTGGCGGAGGGGACACTGAAGCTTTCTTT. Amino acids: CASRGGGDTEAFF. The full variable domain, completed using reference TRBV28 and TRBJ1-1, is DVKVTQSSRYLVKRTGEKVFLECVQDMDHENMFWYRQDPGLGLRLIYFSYDVKMKEKGDIPEGYSVSREKKERFSLILESASTNQTSMYLCASRGGGDTEAFFGQGTRLTVV.

At least ten counts were recorded for this clonotype. This chain uses TRBV28 with TRBJ1-5; no clear D gene. Trimming removed 4 bases from V and 2 bases from J, with 12 bases in between. The CDR3 consists of 15 residues. Germline loops: CDR1 MDHEN, CDR2 SYDVKM. CDR3 sequence (DNA): TGTGCCAGCAGTTCCGGGCCCGGGGGCAATCAGCCCCAGCATTTT. This codes for CASSSGPGGNQPQHF.

This clonotype was counted ten times or more. This chain joins TRBV7-3 and TRBJ2-1; D perhaps matches TRBD1 (6 bases). Germline assignment: CDR1 SGHTA and CDR2 FQGTGA. This CDR3 has 15 residues. Trimming cost V 1 base and J 2 bases, with 9 bases left between them. The CDR3 sequence is CASSLMAGAYNEQFF. Written as DNA, the CDR3 is TGTGCCAGCAGCTTAATGGCAGGGGCCTACAATGAGCAGTTCTTC.

The table lists this clonotype with many counts. This chain's CDR3 is CASSTRDTFYEQYF. The CDR3, as DNA: TGTGCCAGCAGCACCCGGGACACCTTCTACGAGCAGTACTTC. This chain connects TRBV7-2 to TRBJ2-7; D possibly corresponds to TRBD1 (6 bases). V was trimmed by 5 bases and J by 3 bases, leaving 14 bases between them. The CDR3 loop spans 14 amino acids. CDR1 and CDR2 (germline): SGHTA, FQGNSA.

This clonotype was observed a handful of times. The chain uses TRBV4-2 and TRBJ1-1, with 7 positions matching TRBD1. Germline lookup yields CDR1 LGHNA and CDR2 YNFKEQ. Germline trimming cut 1 base from V and 0 bases from J; bases unmatched to any gene: 5. CDR3 length equals 16 residues. For the CDR3, the DNA is TGTGCCAGCAGCCAAGGTATAGGGGGCATGAACACTGAAGCTTTCTTT. This gives the protein CASSQGIGGMNTEAFF.

J is TRBJ2-7 and V is TRBV18; TRBD1 matches 8 bases. After removal of 5 bases from V and 3 bases from J, the junction contained 15 bases not matched to a gene. This CDR3 contains 17 residues. The germline V gene encodes CDR1 KGHSH and CDR2 LQKENI. This CDR3 is CASSTSNWQGAHYEQYF. The CDR3 coding sequence is TGTGCCAGCTCAACCAGTAACTGGCAGGGGGCCCACTACGAGCAGTACTTC. The full variable domain, with the rest looked up from reference TRBV18 and TRBJ2-7, is NAGVMQNPRHLVRRRGQEARLRCSPMKGHSHVYWYRQLPEEGLKFMVYLQKENIIDESGMPKERFSAEFPKEGPSILRIQQVVRGDSAAYFCASSTSNWQGAHYEQYFGPGTRLTVT.

The V and J genes are TRBV12-3 or TRBV12-4 and TRBJ2-1; D remains ambiguous. Trimming removed 6 bases from V and 7 bases from J, with 16 bases in between. This CDR3 has 14 residues. The CDR3 nucleotides read TGTGCCAGCAGCCCCCCGGGCCTCTGGAATGAGCAGTTCTTC. Its protein is CASSPPGLWNEQFF.

Only a few counts were recorded for this clonotype. V is TRBV29-1 and J is TRBJ2-2; D unclear. This CDR3 contains 10 residues. V was shortened by 8 bases and J by 6 bases, with 7 bases between the two germline ends. From germline, CDR1 is SQVTM and CDR2 ANQGSEA. CDR3 bases: TGCAGCCTAGGGTCCGGGGAGCTGTTTTTT. Amino acid sequence: CSLGSGELFF.

This clonotype was found many times. The CDR3 sequence is CASSLLGDEAFF. For the CDR3, the DNA is TGTGCCAGCAGTTTATTGGGGGATGAAGCTTTCTTT. The chain links TRBV28 to TRBJ1-1; possibly TRBD1 for D (5 bases). Trimming left V 1 base short and J 7 bases short, with 7 bases between. Germline V lookup: CDR1 MDHEN, CDR2 SYDVKM. This CDR3 is built from 12 residues.

This clonotype was counted a single time. The chain uses TRBV2 and TRBJ1-4, with TRBD1 identical over 8 bases. The CDR3 has 17 residues. J was trimmed by 6 bases and V by 8 bases; bases with no gene match: 17. CDR1 is SNHLY and CDR2 is FYNNEI in the germline V gene. The CDR3 region is CASDWPIRQGKDEKLFF. CDR3 nucleotide sequence: TGTGCCAGCGATTGGCCTATAAGACAGGGGAAGGATGAAAAACTGTTTTTT. Combining the CDR3 with reference TRBV2 and TRBJ1-4 gives the whole variable domain EPEVTQTPSHQVTQMGQEVILRCVPISNHLYFYWYRQILGQKVEFLVSFYNNEISEKSEIFDDQFSVERPDGSNFTLKIRSTKLEDSAMYFCASDWPIRQGKDEKLFFGSGTQLSVL.

This clonotype was seen at least ten times. The V call is TRBV7-9, the J call TRBJ1-2; D is uncertain. From germline, CDR1 is SEHNR and CDR2 FQNEAQ (reference sequence). The CDR3 loop spans 16 amino acids. V dropped 0 bases and J dropped 0 bases, with 11 bases sitting between them. The CDR3 sequence: CASSLALTEANYGYTF. The CDR3 DNA reads TGTGCCAGCAGCTTAGCGCTAACGGAGGCTAACTATGGCTACACCTTC.

This clonotype was counted between two and nine times. The chain couples TRBV6-2 or TRBV6-3 to TRBJ2-7; D not certain. The V and J ends lost 0 bases and 3 bases respectively, with 9 bases between them. The V gene's germline CDR1 is MNHEY and CDR2 SVGEGT. The CDR3 contains 14 residues. Here the CDR3 reads CASSYSGSDYEQYF. The CDR3 DNA follows: TGTGCCAGCAGTTACTCGGGATCAGACTACGAGCAGTACTTC.

A few counts support this clonotype. The rearrangement uses TRBV7-9 and TRBJ2-5; a possible D gene is TRBD2 (6 bases). There are 15 residues in the CDR3. Trimming stripped 6 bases from V and 5 bases from J, with 19 bases between. The germline V gene has CDR1 SEHNR and CDR2 FQNEAQ (reference sequence). The CDR3 region has the DNA TGTGCCAGCAGTGGATACGACGCTGCGGGGGAGACCCAGTACTTC. The encoded protein is CASSGYDAAGETQYF.

V usage is TRBV10-3 and J usage is TRBJ2-3, with D tentatively TRBD2 (6 bases). This CDR3 is 15 amino acids long. V was clipped by 7 bases and J by 0 bases, with 14 bases between them. Germline CDR1 is ENHRY and CDR2 is SYGVKD. CDR3 residues: CAINLGDSSTDTQYF. CDR3 nucleotides: TGTGCCATCAACCTCGGGGACTCTAGCACAGATACGCAGTATTTT.

This clonotype was counted only a few times. The chain carries TRBV5-6 and TRBJ1-1; D uncertain. The CDR3 runs 17 residues. V shed 1 base and J shed 5 bases, with 21 bases lying between them. Germline lookup yields CDR1 SGHDT and CDR2 YYEEEE. The CDR3 sequence: CASSLLTMLELGTEAFF. CDR3 bases: TGTGCCAGCAGCTTGCTCACGATGTTAGAGCTGGGGACTGAAGCTTTCTTT.